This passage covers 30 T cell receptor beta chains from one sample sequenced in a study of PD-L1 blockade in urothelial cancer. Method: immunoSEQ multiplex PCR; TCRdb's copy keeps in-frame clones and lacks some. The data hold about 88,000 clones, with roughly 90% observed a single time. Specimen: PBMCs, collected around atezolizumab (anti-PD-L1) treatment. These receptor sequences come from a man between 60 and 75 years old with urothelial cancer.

CDR3 protein: CASSDRQGTGNTIYF. CDR3 DNA: TGTGCCAGCAGTGACCGACAGGGAACTGGAAACACCATATATTTT. This chain joins TRBV6-4 and TRBJ1-3; 7 nucleotides match TRBD1. CDR1 MRHNA and CDR2 SNTAGT come from the germline V gene. Trimming cost V 2 bases and J 2 bases; bases outside gene matches: 3. CDR3 length equals 15 residues.

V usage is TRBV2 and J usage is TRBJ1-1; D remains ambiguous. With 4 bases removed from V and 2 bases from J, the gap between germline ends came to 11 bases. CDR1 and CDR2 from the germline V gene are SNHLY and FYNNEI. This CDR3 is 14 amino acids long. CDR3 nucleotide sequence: TGTGCCAGCAGTGTCGAGTCTTTAAACACTGAAGCTTTCTTT. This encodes CASSVESLNTEAFF.

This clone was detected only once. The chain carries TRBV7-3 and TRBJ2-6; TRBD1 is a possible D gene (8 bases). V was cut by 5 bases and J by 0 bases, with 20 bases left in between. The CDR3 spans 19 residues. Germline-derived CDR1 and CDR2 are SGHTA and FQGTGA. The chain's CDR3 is CASSRTGGDPSSGANVLTF. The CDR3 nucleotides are TGTGCCAGCAGCCGAACAGGGGGGGACCCATCCTCTGGGGCCAACGTCCTGACTTTC.

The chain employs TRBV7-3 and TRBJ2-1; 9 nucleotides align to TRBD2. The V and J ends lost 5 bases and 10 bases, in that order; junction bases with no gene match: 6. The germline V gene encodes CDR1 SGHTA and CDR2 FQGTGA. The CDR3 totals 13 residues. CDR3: CASSVLAGGEQFF. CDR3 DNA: TGTGCCAGCAGCGTTTTGGCGGGGGGGGAGCAGTTCTTC.

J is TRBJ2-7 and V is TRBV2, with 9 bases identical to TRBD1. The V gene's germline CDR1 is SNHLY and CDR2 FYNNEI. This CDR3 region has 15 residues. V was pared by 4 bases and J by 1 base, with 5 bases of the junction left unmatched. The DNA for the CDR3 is TGTGCCAGCAGTGGAGGGACAGGGTCTTCCTACGAGCAGTACTTC. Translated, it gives CASSGGTGSSYEQYF.

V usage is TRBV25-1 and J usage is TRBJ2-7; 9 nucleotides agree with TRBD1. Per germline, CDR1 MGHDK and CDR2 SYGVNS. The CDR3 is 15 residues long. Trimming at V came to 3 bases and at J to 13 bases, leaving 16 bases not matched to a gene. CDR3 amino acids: CASSEATGGRSAVYF. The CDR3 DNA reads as TGTGCCAGCAGTGAGGCGACAGGGGGACGCTCCGCAGTCTACTTC.

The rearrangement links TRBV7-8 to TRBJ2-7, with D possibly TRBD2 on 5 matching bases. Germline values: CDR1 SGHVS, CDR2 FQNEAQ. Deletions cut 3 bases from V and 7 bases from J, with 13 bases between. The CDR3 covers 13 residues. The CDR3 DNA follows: TGTGCCAGCAGCTTTCCAGGCCCGGGAGAGCAGTACTTC. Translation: CASSFPGPGEQYF.

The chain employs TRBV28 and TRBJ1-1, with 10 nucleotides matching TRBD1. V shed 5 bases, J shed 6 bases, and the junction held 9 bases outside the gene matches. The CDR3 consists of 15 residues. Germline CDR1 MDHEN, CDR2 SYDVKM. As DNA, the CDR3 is TGTGCCAGCAGTCCCCTCGACAGGGGGCTATCTGAAGCTTTCTTT. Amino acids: CASSPLDRGLSEAFF.

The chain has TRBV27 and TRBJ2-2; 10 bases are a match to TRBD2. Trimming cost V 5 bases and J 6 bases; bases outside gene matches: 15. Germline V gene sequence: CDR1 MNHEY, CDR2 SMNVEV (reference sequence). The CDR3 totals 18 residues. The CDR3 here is CASSPGTLLAGYSGELFF. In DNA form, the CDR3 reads TGTGCCAGCAGTCCTGGTACACTACTAGCGGGATATTCCGGGGAGCTGTTTTTT.

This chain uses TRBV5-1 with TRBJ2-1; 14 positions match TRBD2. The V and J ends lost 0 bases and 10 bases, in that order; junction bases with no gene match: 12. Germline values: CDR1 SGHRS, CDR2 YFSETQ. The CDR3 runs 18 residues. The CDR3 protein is CASSLAGTSGGPAGEQFF. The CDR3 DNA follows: TGCGCCAGCAGCTTGGCCGGGACTAGCGGGGGACCCGCCGGGGAGCAGTTCTTC.

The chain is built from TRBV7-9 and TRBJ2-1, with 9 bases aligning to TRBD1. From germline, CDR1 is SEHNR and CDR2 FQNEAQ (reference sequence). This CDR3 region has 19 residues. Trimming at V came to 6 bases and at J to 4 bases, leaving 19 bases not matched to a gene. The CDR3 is CASRIRGQGGEGRYNEQFF. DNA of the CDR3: TGTGCCAGCAGAATAAGGGGACAGGGCGGGGAAGGCCGGTACAATGAGCAGTTCTTC.

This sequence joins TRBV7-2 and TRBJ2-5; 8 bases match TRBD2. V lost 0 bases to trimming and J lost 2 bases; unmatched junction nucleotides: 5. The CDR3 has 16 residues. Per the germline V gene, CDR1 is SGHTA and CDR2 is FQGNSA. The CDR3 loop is CASSLAELAGQETQYF. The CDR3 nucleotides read TGTGCCAGCAGCTTAGCTGAGTTAGCGGGACAAGAGACCCAGTACTTC.

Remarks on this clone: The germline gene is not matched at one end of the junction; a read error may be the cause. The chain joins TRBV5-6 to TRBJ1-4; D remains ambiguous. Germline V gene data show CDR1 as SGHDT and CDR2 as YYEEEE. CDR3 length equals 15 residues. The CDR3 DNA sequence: TGTGCCAGCAGCTTGGTGGGCCAGACTAACGAAAAACTGTTTTTT. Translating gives CASSLVGQTNEKLFF.

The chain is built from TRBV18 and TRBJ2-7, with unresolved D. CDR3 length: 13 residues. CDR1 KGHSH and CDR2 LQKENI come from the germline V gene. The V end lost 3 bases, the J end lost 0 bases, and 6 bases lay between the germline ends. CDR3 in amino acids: CASSPTSSYEQYF. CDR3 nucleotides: TGTGCCAGCTCACCTACTTCCTCCTACGAGCAGTACTTC.

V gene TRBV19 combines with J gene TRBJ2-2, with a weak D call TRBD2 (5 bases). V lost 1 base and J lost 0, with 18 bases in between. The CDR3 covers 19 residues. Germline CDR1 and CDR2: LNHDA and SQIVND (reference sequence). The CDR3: CASSIGTKKTIANTGELFF. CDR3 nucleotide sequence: TGTGCCAGTAGTATAGGAACCAAAAAGACTATCGCGAACACCGGGGAGCTGTTTTTT.

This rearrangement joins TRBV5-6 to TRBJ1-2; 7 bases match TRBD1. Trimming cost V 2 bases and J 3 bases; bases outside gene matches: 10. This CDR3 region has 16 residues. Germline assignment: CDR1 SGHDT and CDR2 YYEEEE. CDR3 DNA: TGTGCCAGCAGCTTCGGGACAGACGTTTTCTACTATGGCTACACCTTC. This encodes CASSFGTDVFYYGYTF. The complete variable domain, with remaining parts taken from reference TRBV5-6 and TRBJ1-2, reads DAGVTQSPTHLIKTRGQQVTLRCSPKSGHDTVSWYQQALGQGPQFIFQYYEEEERQRGNFPDRFSGHQFPNYSSELNVNALLLGDSALYLCASSFGTDVFYYGYTFGSGTRLTVV.

The CDR3 reads CASSSQGAQLSTSYNEQFF. In DNA, the CDR3 is TGTGCCAGCAGCTCACAGGGGGCGCAGCTCTCGACCTCCTACAATGAGCAGTTCTTC. The chain is built from TRBV7-2 and TRBJ2-1; TRBD1 agrees at 9 bases. V dropped 4 bases and J dropped 0; count of bases not matched to a gene: 13. The V gene's germline CDR1 is SGHTA and CDR2 FQGNSA. This CDR3 has 19 amino acids.

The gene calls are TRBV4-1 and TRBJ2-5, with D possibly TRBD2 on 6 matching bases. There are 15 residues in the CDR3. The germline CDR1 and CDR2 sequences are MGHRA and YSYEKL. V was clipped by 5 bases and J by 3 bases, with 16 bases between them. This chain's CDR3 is CASSARGTSKETQYF. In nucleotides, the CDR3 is TGCGCCAGCAGCGCCCGGGGGACCTCGAAAGAGACCCAGTACTTC.

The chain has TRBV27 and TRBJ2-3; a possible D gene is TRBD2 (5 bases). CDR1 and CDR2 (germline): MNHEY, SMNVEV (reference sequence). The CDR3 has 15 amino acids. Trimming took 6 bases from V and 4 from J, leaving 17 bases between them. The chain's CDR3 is CASRDRGFSADTQYF. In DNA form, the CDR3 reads TGTGCCAGCAGGGACCGGGGATTCAGTGCAGATACGCAGTATTTT.

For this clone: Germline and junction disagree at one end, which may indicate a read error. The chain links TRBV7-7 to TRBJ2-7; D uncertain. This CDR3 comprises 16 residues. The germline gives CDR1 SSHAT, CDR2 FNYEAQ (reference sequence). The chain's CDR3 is CASSSLFLAVTYEQYF. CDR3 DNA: TGTGCTAGCAGCTCGCTATTTCTCGCTGTAACCTACGAGCAGTACTTC.

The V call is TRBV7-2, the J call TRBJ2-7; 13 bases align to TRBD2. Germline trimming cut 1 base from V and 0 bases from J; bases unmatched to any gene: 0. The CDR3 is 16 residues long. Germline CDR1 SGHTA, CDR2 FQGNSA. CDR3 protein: CASSLGTSGGSYEQYF. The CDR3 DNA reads TGTGCCAGCAGCTTAGGGACTAGCGGGGGCTCCTACGAGCAGTACTTC. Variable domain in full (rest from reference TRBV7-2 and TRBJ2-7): GAGVSQSPSNKVTEKGKDVELRCDPISGHTALYWYRQSLGQGLEFLIYFQGNSAPDKSGLPSDRFSAERTGGSVSTLTIQRTQQEDSAVYLCASSLGTSGGSYEQYFGPGTRLTVT.

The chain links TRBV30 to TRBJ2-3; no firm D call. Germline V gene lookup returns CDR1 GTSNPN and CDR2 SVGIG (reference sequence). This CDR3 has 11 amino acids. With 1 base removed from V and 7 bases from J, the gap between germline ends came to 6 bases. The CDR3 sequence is CAWSAVNTQYF. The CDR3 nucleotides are TGTGCCTGGAGTGCCGTTAATACGCAGTATTTT.

This CDR3 is CSVEGRGSAEAFF. The CDR3 nucleotides are TGCAGCGTTGAGGGGAGGGGCTCGGCTGAAGCTTTCTTT. This chain joins TRBV29-1 and TRBJ1-1, with D tentatively TRBD1 (5 bases). CDR1 is SQVTM and CDR2 is ANQGSEA in the germline V gene. Between the trimmed V and J ends, which lost 3 bases and 6 bases, there was a span of 14 bases. CDR3 length: 13 amino acids.

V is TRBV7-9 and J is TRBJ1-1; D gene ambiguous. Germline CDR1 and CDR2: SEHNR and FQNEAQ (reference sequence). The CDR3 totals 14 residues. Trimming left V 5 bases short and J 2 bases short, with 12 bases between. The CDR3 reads CASSADTANTEAFF. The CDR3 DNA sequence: TGTGCCAGCAGCGCAGACACGGCCAACACTGAAGCTTTCTTT.

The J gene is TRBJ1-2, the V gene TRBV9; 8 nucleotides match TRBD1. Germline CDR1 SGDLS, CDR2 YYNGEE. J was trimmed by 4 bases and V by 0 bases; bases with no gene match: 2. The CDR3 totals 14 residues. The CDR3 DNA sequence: TGTGCCAGCAGCGTAGCAACAGGGGGCTATGGCTACACCTTC. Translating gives CASSVATGGYGYTF.

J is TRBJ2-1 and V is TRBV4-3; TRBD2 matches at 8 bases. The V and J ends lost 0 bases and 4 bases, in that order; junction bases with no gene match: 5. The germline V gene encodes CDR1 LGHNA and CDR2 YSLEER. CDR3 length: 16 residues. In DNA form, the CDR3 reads TGCGCCAGCAGCCAAGATCGGGGGGGACCTTACAATGAGCAGTTCTTC. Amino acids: CASSQDRGGPYNEQFF.

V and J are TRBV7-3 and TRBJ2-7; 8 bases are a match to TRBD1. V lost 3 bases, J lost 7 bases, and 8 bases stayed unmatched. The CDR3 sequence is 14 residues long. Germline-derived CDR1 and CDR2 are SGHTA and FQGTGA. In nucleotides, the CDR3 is TGTGCCAGCAGCTTGTCCGGGACAGGCTCAGAGCAGTACTTC. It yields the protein CASSLSGTGSEQYF.

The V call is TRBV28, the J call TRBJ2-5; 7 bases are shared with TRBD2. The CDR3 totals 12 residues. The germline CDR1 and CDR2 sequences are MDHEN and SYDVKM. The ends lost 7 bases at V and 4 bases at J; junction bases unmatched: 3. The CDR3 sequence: CASTGGRETQYF. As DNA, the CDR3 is TGTGCCAGCACCGGCGGGAGAGAGACCCAGTACTTC.

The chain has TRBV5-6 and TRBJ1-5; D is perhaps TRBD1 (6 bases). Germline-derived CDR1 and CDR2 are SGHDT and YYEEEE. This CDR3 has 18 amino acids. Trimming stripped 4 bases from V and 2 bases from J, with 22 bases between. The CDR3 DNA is TGTGCCAGCAGCCTCGGAGCCCAGGGAGGGGGTGGCAATCAGCCCCAGCATTTT. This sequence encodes CASSLGAQGGGGNQPQHF.

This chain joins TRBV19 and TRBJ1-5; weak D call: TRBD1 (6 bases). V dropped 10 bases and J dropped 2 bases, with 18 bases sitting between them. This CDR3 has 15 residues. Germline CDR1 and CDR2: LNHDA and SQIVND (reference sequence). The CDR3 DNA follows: TGTGCCACAAAACAGGGTATCCTCGGCAATCAGCCCCAGCATTTT. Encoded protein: CATKQGILGNQPQHF. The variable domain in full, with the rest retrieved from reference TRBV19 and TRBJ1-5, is DGGITQSPKYLFRKEGQNVTLSCEQNLNHDAMYWYRQDPGQGLRLIYYSQIVNDFQKGDIAEGYSVSREKKESFPLTVTSAQKNPTAFYLCATKQGILGNQPQHFGDGTRLSIL.